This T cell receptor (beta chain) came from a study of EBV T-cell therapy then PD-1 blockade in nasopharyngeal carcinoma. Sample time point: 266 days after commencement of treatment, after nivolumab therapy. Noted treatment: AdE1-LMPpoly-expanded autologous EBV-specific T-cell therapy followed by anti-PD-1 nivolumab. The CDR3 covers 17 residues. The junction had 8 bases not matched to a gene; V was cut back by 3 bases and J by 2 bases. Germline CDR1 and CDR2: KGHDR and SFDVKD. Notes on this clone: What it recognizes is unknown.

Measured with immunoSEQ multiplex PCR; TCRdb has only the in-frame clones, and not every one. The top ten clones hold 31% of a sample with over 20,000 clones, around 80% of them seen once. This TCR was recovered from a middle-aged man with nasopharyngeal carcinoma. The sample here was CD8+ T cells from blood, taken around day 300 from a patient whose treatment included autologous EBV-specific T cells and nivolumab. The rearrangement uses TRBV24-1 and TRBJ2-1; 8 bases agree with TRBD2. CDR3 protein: CATSDAGNSGAYNEQFF. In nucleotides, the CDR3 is TGTGCCACCAGTGATGCCGGGAATAGCGGGGCCTACAATGAGCAGTTCTTC.